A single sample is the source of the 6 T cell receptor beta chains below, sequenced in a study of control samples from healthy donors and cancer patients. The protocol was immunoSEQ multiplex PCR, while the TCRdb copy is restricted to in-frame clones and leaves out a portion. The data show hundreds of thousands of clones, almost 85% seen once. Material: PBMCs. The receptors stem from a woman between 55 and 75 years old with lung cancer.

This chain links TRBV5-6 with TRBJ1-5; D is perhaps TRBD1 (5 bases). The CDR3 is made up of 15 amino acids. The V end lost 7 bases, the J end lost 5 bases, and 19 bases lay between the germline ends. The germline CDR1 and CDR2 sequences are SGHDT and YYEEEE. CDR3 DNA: TGTGCCAGCCCCTATACCCAGAAGGGGCATCAGCCCCAGCATTTT. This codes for CASPYTQKGHQPQHF.

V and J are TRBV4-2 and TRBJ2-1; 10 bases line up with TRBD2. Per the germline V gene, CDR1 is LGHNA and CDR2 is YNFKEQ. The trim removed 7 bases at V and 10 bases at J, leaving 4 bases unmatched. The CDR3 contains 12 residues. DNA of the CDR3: TGTGCCAGCAATCAGCGGGAGGGAGAGCAGTTCTTC. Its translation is CASNQREGEQFF.

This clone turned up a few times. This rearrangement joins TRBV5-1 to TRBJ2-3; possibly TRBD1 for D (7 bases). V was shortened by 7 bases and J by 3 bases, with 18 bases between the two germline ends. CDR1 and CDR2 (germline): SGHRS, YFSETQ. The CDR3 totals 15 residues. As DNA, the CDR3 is TGCGCCAGCCTCCCCGGAGGGGGCGTTACAGATACGCAGTATTTT. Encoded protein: CASLPGGGVTDTQYF.

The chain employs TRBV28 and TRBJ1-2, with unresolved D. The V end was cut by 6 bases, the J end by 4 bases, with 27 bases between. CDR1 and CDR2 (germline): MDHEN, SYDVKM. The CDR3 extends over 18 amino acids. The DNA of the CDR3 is TGTGCCAGCAGGACCTCGAAAATCAAGCGGGCCGAGAGCTATGGCTACACCTTC. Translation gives CASRTSKIKRAESYGYTF.

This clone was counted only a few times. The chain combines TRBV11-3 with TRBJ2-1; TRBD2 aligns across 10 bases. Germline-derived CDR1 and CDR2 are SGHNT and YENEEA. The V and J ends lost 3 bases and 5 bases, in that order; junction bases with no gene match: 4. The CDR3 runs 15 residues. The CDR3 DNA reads TGTGCCAGCAGCTTGGGACTAGCGAGCCACAATGAGCAGTTCTTC. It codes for CASSLGLASHNEQFF.

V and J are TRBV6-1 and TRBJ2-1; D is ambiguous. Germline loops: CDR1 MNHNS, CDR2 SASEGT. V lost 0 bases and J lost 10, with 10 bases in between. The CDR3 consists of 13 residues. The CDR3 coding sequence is TGTGCCAGCAGTGAAGCCCCCCCTGAAGAGCAGTTCTTC. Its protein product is CASSEAPPEEQFF.